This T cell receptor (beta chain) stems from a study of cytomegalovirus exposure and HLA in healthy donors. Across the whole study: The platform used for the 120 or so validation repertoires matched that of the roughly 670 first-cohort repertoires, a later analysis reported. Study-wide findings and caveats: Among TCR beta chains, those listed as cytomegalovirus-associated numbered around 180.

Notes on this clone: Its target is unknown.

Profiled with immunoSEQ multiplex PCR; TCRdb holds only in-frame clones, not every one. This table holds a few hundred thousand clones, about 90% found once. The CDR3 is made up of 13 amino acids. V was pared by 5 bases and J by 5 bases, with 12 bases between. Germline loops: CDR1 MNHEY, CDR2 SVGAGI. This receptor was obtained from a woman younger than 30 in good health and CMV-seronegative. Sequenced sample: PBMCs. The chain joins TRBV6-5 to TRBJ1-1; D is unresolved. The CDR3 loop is CASSTQSGTEAFF. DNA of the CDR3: TGTGCCAGCAGTACCCAATCGGGGACTGAAGCTTTCTTT.